Listed here are 13 T cell receptor beta chains from one sample, sequenced in a study of T cells expressing NK-cell markers. TCRdb reprocessed the 5' RACE reads, keeping one entry per CDR3 protein, no DNA. The repertoire table contains more than 90,000 distinct CDR3 sequences. Specimen: blood T cells: a sorted CD56 or NKG2C T cell subset, CD4+ or CD8+ T cells, or bulk PBMC T cells (not recorded which). The receptors were sampled from a woman between 18 and 70 years old in good health.

This sequence joins TRBV7-3 and TRBJ2-1; without DNA, the TCRdb call of TRBD1 cannot be checked. Germline V gene sequence: CDR1 SGHTA, CDR2 FQGTGA. The CDR3 loop spans 15 amino acids. The CDR3 loop is CASSPGFTSYNEQFF.

CDR3 amino acids: CSARAGGSQETQYF. The V gene is TRBV20-1, the J gene TRBJ2-5; the D call from TCRdb, TRBD1, cannot be confirmed without DNA. The CDR3 totals 14 residues. Germline CDR1 DFQATT, CDR2 SNEGSKA (reference sequence).

The rearrangement joins TRBV4-3 to TRBJ2-1; TCRdb names TRBD1, which stays unverified in the absence of DNA. The CDR3 has 18 residues. The germline V gene encodes CDR1 LGHNA and CDR2 YSLEER. CDR3: CASSHTMTGRFPYNEQFF.

The rearrangement links TRBV4-2 to TRBJ2-3; checking the TCRdb D call of TRBD1 is not possible without DNA. CDR1 is LGHNA and CDR2 is YNFKEQ in the germline V gene. The CDR3 is 16 amino acids. CDR3 sequence reads: CASSQTGTGGTDTQYF.

The genes are TRBV6-1 and TRBJ2-1; without DNA, the TCRdb call of TRBD2 cannot be checked. Germline V CDR1 and CDR2: MNHNS, SASEGT. CDR3 length: 13 amino acids. The CDR3 protein is CASRGGAGTEQFF.

The chain links TRBV7-6 to TRBJ2-1. In germline, CDR1 is SGHVS, CDR2 FNYEAQ. This CDR3 contains 15 residues. The CDR3 sequence: CASSSNPEPYNEQFF.

The CDR3 loop reads CASSSGTGSTGELFF. The rearrangement links TRBV7-9 to TRBJ2-2; no DNA is available, so the TRBD1 call from TCRdb remains unchecked. Germline loops: CDR1 SEHNR, CDR2 FQNEAQ (reference sequence). The CDR3 has 15 residues. The whole variable domain, remainder taken from reference TRBV7-9 and TRBJ2-2, is DTGVSQNPRHKITKRGQNVTFRCDPISEHNRLYWYRQTLGQGPEFLTYFQNEAQLEKSRLLSDRFSAERPKGSFSTLEIQRTEQGDSAMYLCASSSGTGSTGELFFGEGSRLTVL.

The chain joins TRBV6-2 or TRBV6-3 to TRBJ2-7; TCRdb selects TRBD1, and the lack of DNA leaves this call unchecked. The germline V gene has CDR1 MNHEY and CDR2 SVGEGT. This CDR3 contains 14 residues. The chain's CDR3 is CASSNPGQSYEQYF.

This chain joins TRBV28 and TRBJ1-6. There are 16 residues in the CDR3. The germline V gene has CDR1 MDHEN and CDR2 SYDVKM. The CDR3 here is CASSSPLSSYNSPLHF.

The V and J genes are TRBV5-6 and TRBJ2-1; TCRdb designates TRBD1, a call that cannot be tested without DNA. Per the germline V gene, CDR1 is SGHDT and CDR2 is YYEEEE. The CDR3 is made up of 12 amino acids. This CDR3 reads CASSGGDNEQFF.

This chain links TRBV20-1 with TRBJ2-7; with no DNA, the TCRdb D assignment of TRBD2 cannot be verified. This CDR3 is built from 16 residues. Germline V gene data show CDR1 as DFQATT and CDR2 as SNEGSKA (reference sequence). CDR3 in amino acids: CSARTLLAGARYEQYF.

CDR3 region: CASSIGASESYEQYF. This chain uses TRBV19 with TRBJ2-7; TCRdb indicates TRBD2, and absent DNA this call remains unverified. The CDR3 sequence is 15 residues long. Germline V CDR1 and CDR2: LNHDA, SQIVND (reference sequence).

This rearrangement joins TRBV20-1 to TRBJ2-1; the TRBD1 assignment by TCRdb is unverifiable without DNA. This CDR3 has 13 residues. The V gene's germline CDR1 is DFQATT and CDR2 SNEGSKA (reference sequence). This chain's CDR3 is CSARGLTPNEQFF.